This T cell receptor beta chain was sequenced for a study of T cell responses to AZD1222 COVID-19 vaccine. Turning to this clone: What it binds is unknown.

Germline loops: CDR1 SGHTA, CDR2 FQGTGA. CDR3 length equals 21 residues. J was trimmed by 0 bases and V by 2 bases; bases with no gene match: 16. TCRdb's copy holds only in-frame clones and misses some; the assay was immunoSEQ multiplex PCR. The sample yields around 140,000 clones, 80% to 90% seen once. Regarding the study as a whole: Possibly, clonal diversity was underestimated; donors were largely white British and included more females. It was only a handful of AZD1222 recipients who were seropositive at baseline. Two AZD1222 doses significantly raised spike-specific TCR breadth and depth over controls.

The source is an adult in good health. The chain carries TRBV7-3 and TRBJ2-1; 10 bases are a match to TRBD2. Sequences were derived from peripheral blood, sampled on day 0 of AZD1222 vaccination. CDR3 in amino acids: CASSLRGAGGPRSPSYNEQFF. The CDR3 nucleotides read TGTGCCAGCAGCTTACGGGGAGCGGGAGGGCCTAGATCCCCCTCCTACAATGAGCAGTTCTTC.